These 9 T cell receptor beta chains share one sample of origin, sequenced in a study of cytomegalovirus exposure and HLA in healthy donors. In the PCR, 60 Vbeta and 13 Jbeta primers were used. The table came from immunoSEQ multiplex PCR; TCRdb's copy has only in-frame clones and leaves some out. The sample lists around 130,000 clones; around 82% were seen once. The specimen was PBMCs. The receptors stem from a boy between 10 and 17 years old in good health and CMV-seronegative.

Here the CDR3 DNA reads TGTGCCAGCAGCAACGGGGTCTACGAGCAGTACTTC. Its translation: CASSNGVYEQYF. This sequence joins TRBV6-5 and TRBJ2-7; TRBD2 is a possible D gene (5 bases). V lost 6 bases, J lost 3 bases, and 9 bases lay in between. The CDR3 spans 12 residues. CDR1 is MNHEY and CDR2 is SVGAGI in the germline V gene.

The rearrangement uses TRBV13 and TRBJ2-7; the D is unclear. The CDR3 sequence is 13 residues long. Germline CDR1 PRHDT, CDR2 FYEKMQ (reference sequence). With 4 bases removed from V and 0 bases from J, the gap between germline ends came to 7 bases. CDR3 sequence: CASSYSNSYEQYF. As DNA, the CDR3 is TGTGCCAGCAGCTACTCCAACTCCTACGAGCAGTACTTC.

CDR3 nucleotides: TGTGCCAGTAGTTCCGGGGTCCGTTCCTACGAGCAGTACTTC. Encoded protein: CASSSGVRSYEQYF. V usage is TRBV19 and J usage is TRBJ2-7; tentatively, D is TRBD2 (5 bases). This CDR3 comprises 14 residues. V shed 5 bases and J shed 1 base, with 12 bases lying between them. CDR1 is LNHDA and CDR2 is SQIVND in the germline V gene (reference sequence). Variable domain in full (rest from reference TRBV19 and TRBJ2-7): DGGITQSPKYLFRKEGQNVTLSCEQNLNHDAMYWYRQDPGQGLRLIYYSQIVNDFQKGDIAEGYSVSREKKESFPLTVTSAQKNPTAFYLCASSSGVRSYEQYFGPGTRLTVT.

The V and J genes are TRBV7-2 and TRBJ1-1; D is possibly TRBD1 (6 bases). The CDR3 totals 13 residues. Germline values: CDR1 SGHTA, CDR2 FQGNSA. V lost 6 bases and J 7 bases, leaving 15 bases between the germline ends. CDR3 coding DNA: TGTGCCAGCAGACCCACAGGGCTGGATGAAGCTTTCTTT. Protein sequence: CASRPTGLDEAFF.

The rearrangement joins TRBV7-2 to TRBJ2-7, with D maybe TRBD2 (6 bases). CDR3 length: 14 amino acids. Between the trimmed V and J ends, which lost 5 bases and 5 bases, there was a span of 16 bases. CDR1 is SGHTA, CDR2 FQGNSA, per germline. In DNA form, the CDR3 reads TGTGCCAGCAGCCTCCGGGACTCCCCCAACGAGCAGTACTTC. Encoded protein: CASSLRDSPNEQYF.

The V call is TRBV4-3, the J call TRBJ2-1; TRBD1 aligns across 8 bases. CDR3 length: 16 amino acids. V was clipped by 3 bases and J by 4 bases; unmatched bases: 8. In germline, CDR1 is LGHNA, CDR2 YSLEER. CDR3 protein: CASSQADRGSYNEQFF. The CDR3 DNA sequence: TGCGCCAGCAGCCAGGCAGACAGGGGAAGTTACAATGAGCAGTTCTTC.

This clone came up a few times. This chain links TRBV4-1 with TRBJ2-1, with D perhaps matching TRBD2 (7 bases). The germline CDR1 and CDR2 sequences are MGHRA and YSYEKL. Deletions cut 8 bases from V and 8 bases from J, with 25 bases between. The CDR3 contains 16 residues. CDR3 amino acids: CASGWSRGASPDEQFF. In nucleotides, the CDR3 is TGCGCCAGCGGGTGGAGTCGGGGGGCGAGCCCCGATGAGCAGTTCTTC.

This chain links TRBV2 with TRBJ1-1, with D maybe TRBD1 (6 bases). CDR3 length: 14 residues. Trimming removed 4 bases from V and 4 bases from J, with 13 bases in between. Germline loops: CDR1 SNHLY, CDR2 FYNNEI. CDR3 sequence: CASSGSGAITEAFF. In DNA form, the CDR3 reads TGTGCCAGCAGTGGCTCAGGGGCGATCACTGAAGCTTTCTTT.

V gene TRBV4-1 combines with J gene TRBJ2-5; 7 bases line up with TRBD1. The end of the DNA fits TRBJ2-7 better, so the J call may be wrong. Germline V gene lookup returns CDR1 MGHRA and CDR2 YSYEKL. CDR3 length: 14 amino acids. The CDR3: CASSLRTGLYEQYF. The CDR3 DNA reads TGCGCCAGCAGTCTAAGGACAGGATTATACGAGCAGTACTTC.